This paragraph reports one T cell receptor (beta chain). No cognate antigen has been identified for it. No clone much larger than this one lies a single base away; base qualities are absent. The sample is drawn from a study of response to subunit inactivated influenza vaccine listed by TCRdb under 2018. Broadly, across the study: Deep quantitative T cell receptor repertoire profiling was used in the study to track responses to a trivalent subunit inactivated influenza vaccine. The investigation overall reported the following: The authors proposed that each seasonal influenza vaccination may bring in only a limited number of new T cells.

Preparation of the library involved RT-PCR. This sample was sequenced with an Illumina HiSeq 2500. Using fastp trimming at Q25 and MiXCR clonotype assembly, TCRdb reanalyzed the public sequencing data and kept in-frame beta chains. Rows are combined by CDR3 protein, so each entry shows the most common genes and DNA. For this sample there are about 620,000 distinct CDR3 sequences; roughly 10% appear just once. More than 8.5% of the sample belongs to the ten largest clones. Measured from the cysteine to the phenylalanine, the CDR3 is 14 residues long. Of the read, only the CDR3 DNA is kept; its 42 bases are in frame from base 1. V and J lose 3 bases and 5 bases, and a span of 14 bases separates them.

The TCR originated in a man aged 50-59 years who received an inactivated influenza vaccine. Donor details come from another sample of the same person, matched by shared clones. The sequenced sample was PBMCs from blood, obtained on the day of vaccination. The chain joins TRBV12-3 or TRBV12-4 to TRBJ2-7, with TRBD2 as a weak D call on 6 bases. The DNA is TGTGCCAGCAGTTTGGGAGGCCCTCCCCACGAGCAGTACTTC. This is translated as CASSLGGPPHEQYF.